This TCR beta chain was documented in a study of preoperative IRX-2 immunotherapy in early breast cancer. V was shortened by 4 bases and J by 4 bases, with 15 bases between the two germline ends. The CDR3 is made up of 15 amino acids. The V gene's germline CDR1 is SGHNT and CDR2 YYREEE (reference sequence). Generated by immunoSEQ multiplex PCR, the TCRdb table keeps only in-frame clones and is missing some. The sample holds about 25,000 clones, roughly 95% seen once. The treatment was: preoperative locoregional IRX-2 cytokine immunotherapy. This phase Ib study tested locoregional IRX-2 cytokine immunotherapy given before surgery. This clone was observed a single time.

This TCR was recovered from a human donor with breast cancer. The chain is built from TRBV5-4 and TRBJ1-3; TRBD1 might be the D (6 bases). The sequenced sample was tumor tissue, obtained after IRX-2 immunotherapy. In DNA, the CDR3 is TGTGCCAGCAGCCAACAGCAGGGGACCGGAAACACCATATATTTT. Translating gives CASSQQQGTGNTIYF.